This T cell receptor beta chain was captured by sequencing in a study of blood T cell repertoires in COVID-19. Germline V lookup: CDR1 GTSNPN, CDR2 SVGIG (reference sequence). CDR3 length: 14 residues. V was clipped by 4 bases and J by 6 bases; unmatched bases: 9. Generated by immunoSEQ multiplex PCR, the TCRdb table keeps only in-frame clones and is missing some. The sample has 200,000 to 250,000 clones, approximately 80% seen once; the top ten hold 8% to 13%. The chain is built from TRBV30 and TRBJ2-1; 7 bases match TRBD1. The sequence derives from a woman older than 75 with acute or convalescent COVID-19. The material sequenced was peripheral blood. As DNA, the CDR3 is TGTGCCTGGAAACTGAAGGGGGCTGGCAATGAGCAGTTCTTC. Translated: CAWKLKGAGNEQFF.